The sequence of this T cell receptor beta chain was determined in a study of OX40 agonist ivuxolimab in advanced cancers. The wider study: Patients' therapy was ivuxolimab, an antibody that acts as an agonist of OX40 (CD134). Aged about 23 to 90 with a mean of 60 years, they were roughly 83% male.

TCRdb's copy holds only in-frame clones and misses some; the assay was immunoSEQ multiplex PCR. The sample comprises 70,000 or so clones, about 90% of which are singletons, and approximately 2.3% rests with the top ten. The CDR3 runs 11 residues. The V end was cut by 6 bases, the J end by 8 bases, with 10 bases between. Looked up from germline, CDR1 is DFQATT and CDR2 is SNEGSKA (reference sequence). Peripheral blood came from all dose cohorts at three timepoints. The sequences come from CD4+ or CD8+ T cells sorted from blood, collected in a trial of the OX40 agonist ivuxolimab. The chain recombines TRBV20-1 with TRBJ2-2; D uncertain. The clonotype originates from an adult with an advanced solid tumor such as melanoma, head and neck, liver or kidney cancer. Here the CDR3 reads CSATDSGELFF. The CDR3 DNA reads as TGCAGTGCCACCGACTCGGGGGAGCTGTTTTTT.